One sample yielded the 3 T cell receptor beta chains listed below, sequenced in a study of T cells in Graves' hyperthyroidism and ophthalmopathy (dated by TCRdb to between 2017 and 2020). The library was generated by multiplex PCR. These reads were obtained on an Illumina HiSeq 2000. The TCR beta CDR3 regions were amplified from RNA transcripts. For the first round of RT-PCR on the TCR CDR3, the HTBI primer set was used together with the Qiagen OneStep RT-PCR kit. The public reads were reprocessed in TCRdb via fastp at Q25 and MiXCR, keeping in-frame beta chains. Every distinct CDR3 protein forms one entry, paired with its most common genes and DNA. The sample profile shows about 400,000 distinct CDR3 sequences; roughly an eighth of them were found once. 5% to 6% of the sample is taken by the ten largest. What was sequenced was blood. These receptors were obtained from a woman aged 18-30 years with Graves' hyperthyroidism.

This clonotype was picked up many times. The chain employs TRBV11-2 and TRBJ1-2; possible D gene TRBD1, 5 bases. Germline CDR1 SGHAT, CDR2 FQNNGV. This CDR3 contains 16 residues. The V end lost 0 bases, the J end lost 0 bases, and 11 bases lay between the germline ends. The CDR3 DNA sequence: TGTGCCAGCAGCTTAGACAGGGCCGTAGCTAACTATGGCTACACCTTC. Amino acids: CASSLDRAVANYGYTF.

This clonotype has more than one count but fewer than ten. The rearrangement joins TRBV7-8 to TRBJ1-2; the D is unclear. Trimming took off 1 base at V and 10 bases at J, with 10 bases between the two ends. The CDR3 is 12 amino acids. From germline, CDR1 is SGHVS and CDR2 FQNEAQ. The CDR3 loop reads CASSLGLNVYTF. The CDR3 nucleotides read TGTGCCAGCAGCTTAGGTTTAAATGTCTACACCTTC. The full variable domain, rest sourced from reference TRBV7-8 and TRBJ1-2, is GAGVSQSPRYKVAKRGQDVALRCDPISGHVSLFWYQQALGQGPEFLTYFQNEAQLDKSGLPSDRFFAERPEGSVSTLKIQRTQQEDSAVYLCASSLGLNVYTFGSGTRLTVV.

This clonotype was seen a few times. The CDR3 coding sequence is TGTGCCAGCAGCCTGATGACTTCAATGAACACTGAAGCTTTCTTT. Translated, it gives CASSLMTSMNTEAFF. This chain connects TRBV5-4 to TRBJ1-1; D uncertain. With 4 bases removed from V and 0 bases from J, the gap between germline ends came to 13 bases. Per the germline V gene, CDR1 is SGHNT and CDR2 is YYREEE (reference sequence). This CDR3 comprises 15 residues. The full variable domain, with the rest looked up from reference TRBV5-4 and TRBJ1-1, is ETGVTQSPTHLIKTRGQQVTLRCSSQSGHNTVSWYQQALGQGPQFIFQYYREEENGRGNFPPRFSGLQFPNYSSELNVNALELDDSALYLCASSLMTSMNTEAFFGQGTRLTVV.